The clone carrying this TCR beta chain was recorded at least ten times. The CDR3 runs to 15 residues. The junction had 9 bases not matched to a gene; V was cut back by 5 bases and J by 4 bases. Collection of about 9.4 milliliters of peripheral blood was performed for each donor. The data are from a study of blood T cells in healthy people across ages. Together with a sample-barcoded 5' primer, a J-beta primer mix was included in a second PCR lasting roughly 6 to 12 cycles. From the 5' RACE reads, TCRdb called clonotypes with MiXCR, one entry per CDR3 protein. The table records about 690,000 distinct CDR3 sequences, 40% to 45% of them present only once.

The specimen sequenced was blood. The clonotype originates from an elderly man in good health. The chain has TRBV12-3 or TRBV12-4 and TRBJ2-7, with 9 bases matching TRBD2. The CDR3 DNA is TGTGCCAGCAGTATGGGGCGAGCGGGAGGTTACGAGCAGTACTTC. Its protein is CASSMGRAGGYEQYF.